Listed below are T cell receptor beta chains from one sample, sequenced in a study of PD-1 blockade in mismatch repair-deficient tumors. The data were produced by immunoSEQ multiplex PCR, yet TCRdb's version contains in-frame clones alone and is incomplete. The sample includes some 120,000 clones, about 88% of them seen just once. Source: peripheral blood, taken approximately 69 weeks after starting pembrolizumab. The source of these receptors is an adult with mismatch repair-deficient cancer. CDR3s include the opening cysteine and the closing phenylalanine or tryptophan. The D gene is left open where the match is weak. Not all rows give a size; the values are once, few, many and, for expanded clones, a class.

TRBJ1-5 | TRBD1 | . | TRBV6-6 | TGTGCCAGCAGCCAAACAGGGGGTCAGCCCCAGCATTTT | CASSQTGGQPQHF
TRBJ2-1 | . | . | TRBV10-3 | TGTGCCATTTCTCCCGGCTCCGAAACGTCGGGCGAGCAGTTCTTC | CAISPGSETSGEQFF
TRBJ2-7 | TRBD1 | . | TRBV7-9 | TGTGCCAGCAGCCCCAGGGACAGATATTACGAGCAGTACTTC | CASSPRDRYYEQYF
TRBJ2-2 | TRBD2 | . | TRBV7-2 | TGTGCCAGCAGCTCGCCAGCGGGAGGGGCCGGGGAGCTGTTTTTT | CASSSPAGGAGELFF
TRBJ2-1 | . | . | TRBV7-9 | TGTGCCAGCAGCCAACCCATGGGGAGCTCCTACAATGAGCAGTTCTTC | CASSQPMGSSYNEQFF
TRBJ1-1 | . | . | TRBV13 | TGTGCCAGCCACCTTCTGGCGGGAAACACTGAAGCTTTCTTT | CASHLLAGNTEAFF
TRBJ1-5 | . | . | TRBV27 | TGTGCCAGCAGTTTTCGTGGCAATCAGCCCCAGCATTTT | CASSFRGNQPQHF
TRBJ2-7 | TRBD1 | . | TRBV28 | TGTGCCAGCAGAGAGGTCCAGGGGGCGTACGAGCAGTACTTC | CASREVQGAYEQYF
TRBJ2-2 | TRBD2 | . | TRBV29-1 | TGCAGCGTTAGAGGTGTCAGCGGGAGTGCCGGGGAGCTGTTTTTT | CSVRGVSGSAGELFF
TRBJ2-1 | TRBD2 | . | TRBV6-1 | TGTGCCAGCAGTGAATTAGCGGGAGAAGGCAATGAGCAGTTCTTC | CASSELAGEGNEQFF
TRBJ2-3 | . | once | TRBV13 | TGTGCCAGCAGCTTAAGACAGCCCCACACAGATACGCAGTATTTT | CASSLRQPHTDTQYF
TRBJ2-1 | TRBD2 | . | TRBV5-1 | TGCGCCAGCAGCCCACTACTAGCGGGAGGACCAAGCTTCTACAATGAGCAGTTCTTC | CASSPLLAGGPSFYNEQFF
TRBJ2-7 | TRBD2 | . | TRBV7-2 | TGTGCCAGCAGCTTAGGACGGGGACTAGGATTATACGAGCAGTACTTC | CASSLGRGLGLYEQYF
TRBJ1-1 | . | . | TRBV2 | TGTGCCAGCAGTGAAGTGAGAGGACGAACTGAAGCTTTCTTT | CASSEVRGRTEAFF
TRBJ2-1 | TRBD2 | . | TRBV19 | TGTGCCAGTAGTCCTCCCTTTAGCGGGAGACGCGACAATGAGCAGTTCTTC | CASSPPFSGRRDNEQFF
TRBJ2-3 | TRBD2 | once | TRBV7-8 | TGTGCCAGCAGCTTAGCTACTAGCGGGATCGGAGATACGCAGTATTTT | CASSLATSGIGDTQYF
TRBJ2-5 | TRBD2 | . | TRBV18 | TGTGCCAGCTCACTAACCAGAACTAGCGGCCAAGAGACCCAGTACTTC | CASSLTRTSGQETQYF
TRBJ1-2 | TRBD1 | . | TRBV7-9 | TGTGCCAGCACCCCAGGACAGGCGGGCTATGGCTACACCTTC | CASTPGQAGYGYTF
TRBJ2-1 | . | . | TRBV5-6 | TGTGCCAGCCTTTCGGGCCCGAATGAGCAGTTCTTC | CASLSGPNEQFF
TRBJ1-2 | . | . | TRBV2 | TGTGCCAGCAGTGAAAACAACTATGGCCACACCTTC | CASSENNYGHTF
TRBJ2-5 | TRBD2 | . | TRBV9 | TGTGCCAGCAGCGTATCAAACGGGAGGGCGGGGGAGACCCAGTACTTC | CASSVSNGRAGETQYF
TRBJ2-4 | . | . | TRBV7-9 | TGTGCCAGCAGCTTAGTTACAGCCAAAAACATTCAGTACTTC | CASSLVTAKNIQYF
TRBJ2-3 | . | . | TRBV5-4 | TGTGCCAGCAGCTCCGGGGGTCAGGGGCGGGCAGATACGCAGTATTTT | CASSSGGQGRADTQYF
TRBJ2-5 | . | . | TRBV6-5 | TGTGCCAGCAGTTCCCAGGGGGGGGATCAAGAGACCCAGTACTTC | CASSSQGGDQETQYF
TRBJ1-4 | . | . | TRBV2 | TGTGCCAGCAGTGTACTCCAATCGGGGGACCGGCTTAGAGGGGTGTTTTTT | CASSVLQSGDRLRGVFF
TRBJ1-1 | . | . | TRBV5-1 | TGCGCCAGCAGCTCAACCAGAGGGCCGAACACTGAAGCTTTCTTT | CASSSTRGPNTEAFF
TRBJ2-1 | . | . | TRBV4-2 | TGTGCCAGCAGCCAAGTTGGAGACAGTTACAATGAGCAGTTCTTC | CASSQVGDSYNEQFF
TRBJ2-2 | TRBD2 | . | TRBV2 | TGTGCCACGAGACTAGCGGACAACACCGGGGAGCTGTTTTTT | CATRLADNTGELFF
TRBJ1-5 | TRBD1 | . | TRBV5-1 | TGCGCCAGCAGCTTGGGACAGGGTAGCAATCAGCCCCAGCATTTT | CASSLGQGSNQPQHF
TRBJ2-7 | TRBD1 | . | TRBV29-1 | TGCAGCGTTGAAGTGGACAGGGGGCCCTACGAGCAGTACTTC | CSVEVDRGPYEQYF
TRBJ2-5 | TRBD2 | . | TRBV10-2 | TGCGCCAGCAGTCTTGCTAGCGGGGGGCAAGAGACCCAGTACTTC | CASSLASGGQETQYF
TRBJ2-3 | . | once | TRBV9 | TGTGCCAGCAGCGTTGGGCGGGGCACAGATACGCAGTATTTT | CASSVGRGTDTQYF
TRBJ2-5 | . | . | TRBV21-1 | TGTGCCAGCAACTGCGGGAGATCTCAAGAGACCCAGTACTTC | CASNCGRSQETQYF
TRBJ1-5 | . | once | TRBV30 | TGTGCCTGGAGTGTACGGGGTACCAATCAGCCCCAGCATTTT | CAWSVRGTNQPQHF
TRBJ1-5 | TRBD1 | . | TRBV6-1 | TGTGCCAGCAGTGGAACAGGGGGCCATCAGCCCCAGCATTTT | CASSGTGGHQPQHF
TRBJ2-5 | TRBD2 | . | TRBV4-1 | TGCGCCAGCAGCCCTCGAGGAGGGGAGGGAGAGACCCAGTACTTC | CASSPRGGEGETQYF
TRBJ1-5 | . | . | TRBV15 | TGTGCCACCAGCAGAGGGCCGGGACGGGGTCAGCCCCAGCATTTT | CATSRGPGRGQPQHF
TRBJ2-2 | TRBD2 | . | TRBV12-5 | TGTGCTAGTGGTTTGGTAGCGGGAGGGGACACCGGGGAGCTGTTTTTT | CASGLVAGGDTGELFF
TRBJ1-1 | . | . | TRBV29-1 | TGCAGCGTGCCCGTTGAAGGGGTGAACACTGAAGCTTTCTTT | CSVPVEGVNTEAFF
TRBJ2-7 | . | few | TRBV6-5 | TGTGCCAGCAGTCTCTATATCCACTACGAGCAGTACTTC | CASSLYIHYEQYF
TRBJ2-1 | TRBD2 | . | TRBV6-1 | TGTGCCAGCAGTGAATTTGGCGGGAGGGCCTCCTACAATGAGCAGTTCTTC | CASSEFGGRASYNEQFF
TRBJ2-1 | TRBD2 | . | TRBV7-3 | TGTGCCAGCAGCTTATGGTCTCGGACTAGCGGGAACAATGAGCAGTTCTTC | CASSLWSRTSGNNEQFF
TRBJ2-2 | TRBD2 | . | TRBV5-1 | TGCGCCAGCAGCGGGGGACTAGCGGGCTTTCGGACCGGGGAGCTGTTTTTT | CASSGGLAGFRTGELFF
TRBJ2-3 | TRBD2 | . | TRBV7-8 | TGTGCCAGCAGCCCCCCGGCGGGGGTAGTACCAGATACGCAGTATTTT | CASSPPAGVVPDTQYF
TRBJ2-7 | TRBD1 | . | TRBV4-1 | TGCGCCAGCAGCCAGACCGGGACAGGGATTAGGTCCTACGAGCAGTACTTC | CASSQTGTGIRSYEQYF
TRBJ2-3 | . | . | TRBV11-2 | TGTGCCAGCAGCTTGGAGGGAAGGAACACAGATACGCAGTATTTT | CASSLEGRNTDTQYF
TRBJ2-2 | . | . | TRBV14 | TGTGCCAGCAGCCCTCGGAGAACCGTAGGGGAGCTGTTTTTT | CASSPRRTVGELFF
TRBJ2-7 | . | . | TRBV11-2 | TGTGCCAGCAGCTTAGTTCAGACGAGCCCCGTCTACGAGCAGTACTTC | CASSLVQTSPVYEQYF